These 28 T cell receptor beta chains were all obtained from the same sample, sequenced in a study of T cells after yellow fever vaccination. TCRdb ran MiXCR on the 5' RACE reads and lists one entry per CDR3 protein. The table lists 550,000 to 750,000 distinct CDR3 sequences, about 13% of them singletons. The sequences come from PBMCs, collected on the day of the yellow fever booster vaccination. The receptors were gathered from a young man who received the YFV17D yellow fever vaccine.

There are many counts of this clonotype. The rearrangement joins TRBV12-3 or TRBV12-4 to TRBJ1-5; 9 positions agree with TRBD1. V dropped 3 bases and J dropped 0; count of bases not matched to a gene: 9. The CDR3 spans 18 residues. CDR3: CASSFGTGYQYSNQPQHF. The CDR3 coding sequence is TGTGCCAGCAGTTTCGGGACAGGGTATCAATATAGCAATCAGCCCCAGCATTTT.

This clonotype was observed a few times. The chain recombines TRBV3-1 with TRBJ2-4, with D unresolved. V gave up 3 bases and J gave up 0 bases, with 15 bases separating them. The CDR3 runs 17 residues. Looked up from germline, CDR1 is LGHDT and CDR2 is YNNKEL (reference sequence). The chain's CDR3 is CASSHTQYELAKNIQYF. The DNA of the CDR3 is TGTGCCAGCAGCCATACACAGTACGAGTTAGCCAAAAACATTCAGTACTTC.

V is TRBV28 and J is TRBJ2-7; 9 bases agree with TRBD1. CDR1 and CDR2 from the germline V gene are MDHEN and SYDVKM. The CDR3 has 14 residues. The V and J ends lost 6 bases and 7 bases, in that order; junction bases with no gene match: 10. The CDR3: CASRHPGQGVEQYF. CDR3 nucleotides: TGTGCCAGCAGACACCCGGGACAGGGAGTTGAGCAGTACTTC.

This sequence joins TRBV12-3 or TRBV12-4 and TRBJ2-3; tentative D call: TRBD2 (5 bases). CDR3 length: 12 residues. The germline V and J ends were trimmed by 3 bases and 6 bases, with 7 bases remaining between them. This chain's CDR3 is CASSFSVDTQYF. CDR3 coding DNA: TGTGCCAGCAGTTTTAGCGTGGATACGCAGTATTTT.

The CDR3 loop reads CASSPRGTSGIRGETQYF. As DNA, the CDR3 is TGTGCCAGCAGCCCCAGGGGGACTAGCGGGATACGTGGGGAGACCCAGTACTTC. This chain links TRBV11-2 with TRBJ2-5, with 13 bases fitting TRBD2. V was pared by 5 bases and J by 5 bases, with 14 bases of the junction left unmatched. CDR1 and CDR2 (germline): SGHAT, FQNNGV. CDR3 length equals 18 residues.

The chain couples TRBV7-2 to TRBJ2-7; the D gene could be TRBD1 or TRBD2 (5 bases each). The V end was cut by 5 bases, the J end by 3 bases, with 23 bases between. CDR3 length: 17 residues. Germline V lookup: CDR1 SGHTA, CDR2 FQGNSA. As DNA, the CDR3 is TGTGCCAGCAGCCCCACTCTGGGGGAGTACTTACGCTACGAGCAGTACTTC. Translation: CASSPTLGEYLRYEQYF.

This clonotype was seen a handful of times. The V gene is TRBV11-1, the J gene TRBJ2-6; a weak D match, TRBD2 (6 bases). V lost 5 bases and J 0 bases, leaving 17 bases between the germline ends. Germline V CDR1 and CDR2: SGHAT, FQDESV (reference sequence). The CDR3 length is 18 residues. The CDR3 sequence is CASSLGRFPYSGANVLTF. The CDR3 DNA follows: TGTGCCAGCAGCCTTGGGAGGTTCCCTTACTCTGGGGCCAACGTCCTGACTTTC.

This clonotype was detected many times. V usage is TRBV20-1 and J usage is TRBJ2-3; TRBD1 matches 8 bases. Germline V gene data show CDR1 as DFQATT and CDR2 as SNEGSKA (reference sequence). The CDR3 extends over 11 amino acids. CDR3 sequence (DNA): TGCAGCAGGGGGCGCACAGATACGCAGTATTTT. Residues: CSRGRTDTQYF.

This clonotype was detected only a few times. V is TRBV18 and J is TRBJ2-5, with unresolved D. Germline lookup yields CDR1 KGHSH and CDR2 LQKENI. CDR3 size: 13 residues. Trimming pared 4 bases from V and 3 bases from J, leaving 9 bases between. CDR3 sequence reads: CASSLRSKETQYF. The CDR3 region has the DNA TGTGCCAGCTCACTGCGCTCCAAAGAGACCCAGTACTTC. The complete variable domain, with remaining parts taken from reference TRBV18 and TRBJ2-5, reads NAGVMQNPRHLVRRRGQEARLRCSPMKGHSHVYWYRQLPEEGLKFMVYLQKENIIDESGMPKERFSAEFPKEGPSILRIQQVVRGDSAAYFCASSLRSKETQYFGPGTRLLVL.

The chain recombines TRBV4-3 with TRBJ2-1; D perhaps matches TRBD2 (6 bases). Per germline, CDR1 LGHNA and CDR2 YSLEER. The CDR3 totals 15 residues. Trimming stripped 4 bases from V and 5 bases from J, with 15 bases between. CDR3 loop: CASSRSGLKNNEQFF. The DNA for the CDR3 is TGCGCCAGCAGCCGTTCGGGACTTAAAAACAATGAGCAGTTCTTC.

This clonotype was picked up a small number of times. The rearrangement uses TRBV4-1 and TRBJ2-2; the D gene is possibly TRBD2 (5 bases). The CDR3 is 17 residues long. The V end was cut by 6 bases, the J end by 6 bases, with 23 bases between. CDR1 is MGHRA, CDR2 YSYEKL, per germline. The CDR3 reads CASSLATVSAKAGELFF. In DNA, the CDR3 is TGCGCCAGCAGTCTAGCCACGGTATCCGCTAAAGCCGGGGAGCTGTTTTTT.

With regard to this clonotype: A junction boundary mismatches the germline segment, possibly from a read error. V is TRBV5-6 and J is TRBJ2-1, with D perhaps matching TRBD2 (6 bases). This CDR3 is built from 16 residues. Germline V CDR1 and CDR2: SGHDT, YYEEEE. The CDR3 reads CASSLPTSPAYNERFF. CDR3 DNA sequence: TGTGCCAGCAGCTTACCGACTAGTCCGGCCTACAATGAGCGGTTCTTC.

This chain links TRBV29-1 with TRBJ1-1, with D perhaps matching TRBD1 (5 bases). V was cut by 3 bases and J by 6 bases, with 14 bases left in between. This CDR3 region has 13 residues. The germline V gene encodes CDR1 SQVTM and CDR2 ANQGSEA. In DNA, the CDR3 is TGCAGCGTTGACCAGGGTACCCACCCTGAAGCTTTCTTT. Translating it yields CSVDQGTHPEAFF.

The chain uses TRBV2 and TRBJ2-3; 9 bases align to TRBD1. The CDR3 length is 16 residues. Trimming removed 7 bases from V and 2 bases from J; junction bases left unmatched: 10. Per the germline V gene, CDR1 is SNHLY and CDR2 is FYNNEI. This chain's CDR3 is CASIAGTGSTTDTQYF. CDR3 DNA sequence: TGTGCCAGCATCGCCGGGACAGGGAGTACCACAGATACGCAGTATTTT.

This clonotype was observed a handful of times. This chain joins TRBV20-1 and TRBJ2-7; D unresolved. Germline-derived CDR1 and CDR2 are DFQATT and SNEGSKA (reference sequence). This CDR3 region has 15 residues. Trimming took 0 bases from V and 0 from J, leaving 12 bases between them. The CDR3 loop reads CSAREGWQSSYEQYF. DNA for the CDR3: TGCAGTGCTAGAGAAGGGTGGCAGAGCTCCTACGAGCAGTACTTC.

This clonotype was observed a handful of times. The chain links TRBV18 to TRBJ2-3; TRBD2 agrees at 8 bases. V was clipped by 3 bases and J by 6 bases; unmatched bases: 14. Germline V gene sequence: CDR1 KGHSH, CDR2 LQKENI. The CDR3 is 17 residues long. CDR3 sequence: CASSPNLGREEADTQYF. The CDR3 DNA follows: TGTGCCAGCTCACCGAATTTAGGGCGGGAGGAGGCGGATACGCAGTATTTT. Variable domain in full (rest from reference TRBV18 and TRBJ2-3): NAGVMQNPRHLVRRRGQEARLRCSPMKGHSHVYWYRQLPEEGLKFMVYLQKENIIDESGMPKERFSAEFPKEGPSILRIQQVVRGDSAAYFCASSPNLGREEADTQYFGPGTRLTVL.

This clonotype was seen a handful of times. The chain has TRBV7-2 and TRBJ1-1, with 7 bases that match TRBD1. Germline values: CDR1 SGHTA, CDR2 FQGNSA. V lost 3 bases, J lost 6 bases, and 7 bases stayed unmatched. This CDR3 comprises 14 residues. CDR3 protein: CASSFYPGGPEAFF. CDR3 DNA sequence: TGTGCCAGCAGCTTTTATCCAGGGGGGCCTGAAGCTTTCTTT.

The chain uses TRBV9 and TRBJ2-3, with D uncertain. The CDR3 spans 13 residues. V lost 1 base to trimming and J lost 4 bases, with 7 bases between them. Germline assignment: CDR1 SGDLS and CDR2 YYNGEE. In DNA form, the CDR3 reads TGTGCCAGCAGCGTACAGTTGGCAGATACGCAGTATTTT. The encoded protein is CASSVQLADTQYF.

This clonotype was seen a few times. The chain joins TRBV20-1 to TRBJ2-7; no definite D call. CDR1 and CDR2 from the germline V gene are DFQATT and SNEGSKA (reference sequence). This CDR3 comprises 15 residues. The V end lost 0 bases, the J end lost 0 bases, and 12 bases lay between the germline ends. Written as DNA, the CDR3 is TGCAGTGCTAGAGATGGGCTCCCGCCCTCCTACGAGCAGTACTTC. Protein product: CSARDGLPPSYEQYF.

This chain joins TRBV7-2 and TRBJ2-3; no definite D call. With 3 bases removed from V and 2 bases from J, the gap between germline ends came to 6 bases. The CDR3 sequence is 13 residues long. Germline assignment: CDR1 SGHTA and CDR2 FQGNSA. In nucleotides, the CDR3 is TGTGCCAGCAGCTTCTGGCCCACAGATACGCAGTATTTT. Encoded protein: CASSFWPTDTQYF.

The chain links TRBV11-2 to TRBJ2-7; 7 bases fit TRBD2. The CDR3 runs 14 residues. V shed 8 bases, J shed 2 bases, and the junction held 9 bases outside the gene matches. Germline V gene data show CDR1 as SGHAT and CDR2 as FQNNGV. The CDR3 protein is CASAARGVTYEQYF. The CDR3 DNA is TGTGCCAGCGCAGCTCGGGGGGTAACCTACGAGCAGTACTTC.

This chain connects TRBV15 to TRBJ2-7; TRBD2 matches 8 bases. The V and J ends lost 2 bases and 0 bases, in that order; junction bases with no gene match: 3. Germline V gives CDR1 LNHNV, CDR2 YYDKDF (reference sequence). This CDR3 comprises 15 residues. CDR3 in DNA: TGTGCCACCAGCAGACCTGGGACTAGCTCCTACGAGCAGTACTTC. This sequence encodes CATSRPGTSSYEQYF.

V gene TRBV29-1 combines with J gene TRBJ2-5; 10 positions match TRBD2. J lost 1 base, V lost 7 bases, and 3 bases had no gene match. Germline V gives CDR1 SQVTM, CDR2 ANQGSEA. This CDR3 comprises 13 residues. CDR3 in amino acids: CSAGTSAQETQYF. CDR3 coding DNA: TGCAGCGCCGGGACTAGCGCCCAAGAGACCCAGTACTTC.

This clonotype was seen more than once but under ten times. The J gene is TRBJ2-3, the V gene TRBV2; tentatively, D is TRBD2 (5 bases). Germline V gene data show CDR1 as SNHLY and CDR2 as FYNNEI. This CDR3 region has 15 residues. V lost 5 bases, J lost 1 base, and 13 bases lay in between. CDR3 residues: CASSQQLARTDTQYF. In DNA, the CDR3 is TGTGCCAGCAGTCAACAGCTAGCCCGCACAGATACGCAGTATTTT.

The chain is built from TRBV15 and TRBJ1-2; maybe TRBD1 (5 bases). The CDR3 is 15 amino acids. Germline CDR1 and CDR2: LNHNV and YYDKDF (reference sequence). Trimming removed 0 bases at V and 2 bases at J, with 10 bases between. CDR3 region: CATSRDRDYNYGYTF. DNA for the CDR3: TGTGCCACCAGCAGAGACCGGGACTACAACTATGGCTACACCTTC.

V is TRBV12-3 or TRBV12-4 and J is TRBJ2-7, with TRBD2 matching over 10 bases. The CDR3 consists of 15 residues. V lost 5 bases to trimming and J lost 4 bases; unmatched junction nucleotides: 8. In DNA form, the CDR3 reads TGTGCCAGCAGTCTAATTAGGACTAGCGGTTACGAGCAGTACTTC. Translated: CASSLIRTSGYEQYF.

This clonotype was recorded many times. The CDR3 region has the DNA TGTGCCTGGTCCTCCCATGGGCAGCCCCAGCATTTT. The encoded protein is CAWSSHGQPQHF. The V call is TRBV30, the J call TRBJ1-5; D is unclear. Germline V gene data show CDR1 as GTSNPN and CDR2 as SVGIG (reference sequence). CDR3 length equals 12 residues. Between the trimmed V and J ends, which lost 5 bases and 7 bases, there was a span of 12 bases. The whole variable domain, remainder taken from reference TRBV30 and TRBJ1-5, is SQTIHQWPATLVQPVGSPLSLECTVEGTSNPNLYWYRQAAGRGLQLLFYSVGIGQISSEVPQNLSASRPQDRQFILSSKKLLLSDSGFYLCAWSSHGQPQHFGDGTRLSIL.

This clonotype turned up a few times. The J gene is TRBJ2-5, the V gene TRBV5-1; 9 bases match TRBD1. V lost 5 bases and J lost 3; bases outside the gene matches: 14. Germline-derived CDR1 and CDR2 are SGHRS and YFSETQ. The CDR3 runs to 17 residues. The CDR3 here is CASRPGQGLSRKETQYF. The CDR3 region has the DNA TGCGCCAGCAGACCGGGACAGGGACTATCGCGGAAAGAGACCCAGTACTTC. Filled out from reference TRBV5-1 and TRBJ2-5, the complete variable domain reads KAGVTQTPRYLIKTRGQQVTLSCSPISGHRSVSWYQQTPGQGLQFLFEYFSETQRNKGNFPGRFSGRQFSNSRSEMNVSTLELGDSALYLCASRPGQGLSRKETQYFGPGTRLLVL.